This TCR beta chain derives from a study of T cell clonotyping in hematopoietic cell transplantation. Study results and limitations: After transplant, recipient diversity fell while pathologically expanded clonotypes grew through day 180. Few recipient clonotypes overlapped donors; over 97% were de novo at given depth. Higher Inverse Simpson Index values in graft donor and pretransplant recipient predicted broader posttransplant TCR diversity.

As concerns this clone: Antigen specificity is unknown.

Between the trimmed V and J ends, which lost 4 bases and 4 bases, there was a span of 21 bases. Germline CDR1 reads LGHNA; CDR2 reads YNFKEQ. There are 17 residues in the CDR3. Generated by immunoSEQ multiplex PCR, the TCRdb table keeps only in-frame clones and is missing some. The sample records 5,000 or so clones, roughly 86% being singletons. The clonotype originates from a male patient aged 70-85 years who had an allogeneic stem cell transplant from an unrelated donor, so T cells may come from the graft donor. Some clones in this sample may be carry-over from other donors' samples. The rearrangement links TRBV4-2 to TRBJ2-3, with D perhaps TRBD1 or TRBD2 (5 bases each). The sample here was peripheral blood mononuclear cells, taken 100 days after allogeneic stem cell transplant. The CDR3 coding sequence is TGTGCCAGCAGCCCAACTATCGGACTGGTGGGGGCAGATACGCAGTATTTT. The encoded protein is CASSPTIGLVGADTQYF.